This T cell receptor (beta chain) was retrieved from a study of T cells in Graves' hyperthyroidism and ophthalmopathy. Germline V gene data show CDR1 as MNHEY and CDR2 as SVGEGT. V lost 7 bases and J lost 0; bases outside the gene matches: 12. CDR3 length: 16 residues. Individuals with ophthalmopathy presented a Clinical Activity Score of at least 3, a NOSPECS grade of at least 4 and a duration under 3 months. Lactation, pregnancy, other autoimmune disease or uncontrolled infection excluded patients. TCR beta CDR3 region amplification was performed from RNA transcripts. During a first-round RT-PCR of the TCR CDR3, the HTBI primer set was used. Via MiXCR, TCRdb re-called the multiplex PCR reads, giving one row per CDR3 protein. The table shows approximately 300,000 distinct CDR3 sequences, with around 20% occurring only once. To note about this clonotype: Its antigen is not known.

Broader study findings: The model identified upcoming ophthalmopathy a median approximately six months ahead of onset.

This receptor was identified in a man aged 45 to 65 with Graves' ophthalmopathy. V is TRBV6-2 or TRBV6-3 and J is TRBJ2-7; 7 bases agree with TRBD2. Input material: blood. Here the CDR3 DNA reads TGTGCCAGCACCCCCAGACAGCGGGGACCCTCCTACGAGCAGTACTTC. Encoded protein: CASTPRQRGPSYEQYF.